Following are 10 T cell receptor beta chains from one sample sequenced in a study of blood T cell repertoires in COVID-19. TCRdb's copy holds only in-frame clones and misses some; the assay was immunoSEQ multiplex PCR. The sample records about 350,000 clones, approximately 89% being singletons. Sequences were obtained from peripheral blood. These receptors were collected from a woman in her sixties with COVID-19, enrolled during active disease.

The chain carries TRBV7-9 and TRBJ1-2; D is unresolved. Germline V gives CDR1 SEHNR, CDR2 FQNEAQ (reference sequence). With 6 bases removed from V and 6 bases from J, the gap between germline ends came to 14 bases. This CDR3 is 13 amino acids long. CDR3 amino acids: CASSKIRGDGYTF. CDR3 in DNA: TGTGCCAGCAGTAAAATCCGGGGAGATGGCTACACCTTC.

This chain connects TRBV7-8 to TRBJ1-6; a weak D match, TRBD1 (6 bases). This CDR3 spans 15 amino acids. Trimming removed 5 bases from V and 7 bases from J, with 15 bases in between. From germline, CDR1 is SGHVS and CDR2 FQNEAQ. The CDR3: CASSPGQFGNSPLHF. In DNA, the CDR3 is TGTGCCAGCAGCCCCGGACAGTTTGGGAATTCACCCCTCCACTTT.

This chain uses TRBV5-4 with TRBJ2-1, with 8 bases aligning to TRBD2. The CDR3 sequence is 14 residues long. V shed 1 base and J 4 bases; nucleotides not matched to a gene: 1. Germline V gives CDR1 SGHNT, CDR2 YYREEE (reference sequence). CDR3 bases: TGTGCCAGCAGCTTGAGCGGGGGTTACAATGAGCAGTTCTTC. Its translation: CASSLSGGYNEQFF. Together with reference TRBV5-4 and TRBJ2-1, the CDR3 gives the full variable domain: ETGVTQSPTHLIKTRGQQVTLRCSSQSGHNTVSWYQQALGQGPQFIFQYYREEENGRGNFPPRFSGLQFPNYSSELNVNALELDDSALYLCASSLSGGYNEQFFGPGTRLTVL.

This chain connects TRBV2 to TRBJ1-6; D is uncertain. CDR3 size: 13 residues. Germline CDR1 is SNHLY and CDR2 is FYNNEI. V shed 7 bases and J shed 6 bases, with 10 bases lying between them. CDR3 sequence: CASTAQSNSPLHF. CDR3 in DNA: TGTGCCAGCACAGCGCAGAGTAATTCACCCCTCCACTTT.

The CDR3 coding sequence is TGTGCCAGCAGCCCATTGCGCCCGGGACAGGGCTCCTACGAGCAGTACTTC. Its protein is CASSPLRPGQGSYEQYF. This chain joins TRBV7-8 and TRBJ2-7, with 9 positions matching TRBD1. Trimming removed 5 bases from V and 0 bases from J; junction bases left unmatched: 11. Germline V gene lookup returns CDR1 SGHVS and CDR2 FQNEAQ. CDR3 size: 17 residues.

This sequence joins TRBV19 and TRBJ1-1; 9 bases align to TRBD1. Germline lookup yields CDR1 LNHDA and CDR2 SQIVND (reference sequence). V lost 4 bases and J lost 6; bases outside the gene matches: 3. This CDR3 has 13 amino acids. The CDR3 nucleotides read TGTGCCAGTAGTAGACAGGGGGTACCTGAAGCTTTCTTT. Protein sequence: CASSRQGVPEAFF.

DNA of the CDR3: TGTGCCAGCAGCCAGGGGGCGGAGACCCAGTACTTC. It yields the protein CASSQGAETQYF. The V call is TRBV28, the J call TRBJ2-5; 8 bases agree with TRBD1. The CDR3 is 12 amino acids. With 6 bases clipped from V and 5 bases from J, the junction kept 2 bases outside the gene matches. The germline V gene encodes CDR1 MDHEN and CDR2 SYDVKM.

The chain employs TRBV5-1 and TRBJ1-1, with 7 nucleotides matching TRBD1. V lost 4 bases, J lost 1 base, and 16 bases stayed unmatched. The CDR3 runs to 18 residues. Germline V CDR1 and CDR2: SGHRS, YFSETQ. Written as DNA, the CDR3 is TGCGCCAGCAGCCTTACCGGAGGAAACAGGGGACAGAACACTGAAGCTTTCTTT. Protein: CASSLTGGNRGQNTEAFF.

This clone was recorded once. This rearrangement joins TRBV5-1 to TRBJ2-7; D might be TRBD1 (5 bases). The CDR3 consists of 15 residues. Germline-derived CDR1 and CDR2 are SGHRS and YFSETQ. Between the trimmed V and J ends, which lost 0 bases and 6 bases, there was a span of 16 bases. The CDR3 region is CASSLAESTVREQYF. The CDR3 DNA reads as TGCGCCAGCAGCTTGGCGGAGTCGACAGTTCGCGAGCAGTACTTC.

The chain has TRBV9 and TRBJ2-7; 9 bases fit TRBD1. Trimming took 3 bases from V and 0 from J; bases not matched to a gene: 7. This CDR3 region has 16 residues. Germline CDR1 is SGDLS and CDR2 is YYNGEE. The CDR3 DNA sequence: TGTGCCAGCAGCGCCGCCGGGACAGGGACCTCCTACGAGCAGTACTTC. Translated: CASSAAGTGTSYEQYF.